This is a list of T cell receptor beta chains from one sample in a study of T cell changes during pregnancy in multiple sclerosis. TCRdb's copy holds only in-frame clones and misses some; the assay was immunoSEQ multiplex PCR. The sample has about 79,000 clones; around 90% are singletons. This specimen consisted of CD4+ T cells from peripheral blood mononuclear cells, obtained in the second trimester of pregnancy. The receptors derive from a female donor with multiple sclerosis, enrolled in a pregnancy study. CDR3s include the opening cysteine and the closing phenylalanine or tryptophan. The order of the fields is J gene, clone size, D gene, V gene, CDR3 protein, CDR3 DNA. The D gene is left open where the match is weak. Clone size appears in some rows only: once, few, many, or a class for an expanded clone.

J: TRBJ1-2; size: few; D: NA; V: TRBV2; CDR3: CASTREGRYGYTF; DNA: TGTGCCAGCACCCGCGAGGGTCGCTATGGCTACACCTTC
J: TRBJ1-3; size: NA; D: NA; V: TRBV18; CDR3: CASSPTSGNTIYF; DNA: TGTGCCAGCTCACCAACAAGTGGAAACACCATATATTTT
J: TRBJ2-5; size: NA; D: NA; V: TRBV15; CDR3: CATSRRGGQETQYF; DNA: TGTGCCACCAGCAGAAGGGGGGGGCAAGAGACCCAGTACTTC
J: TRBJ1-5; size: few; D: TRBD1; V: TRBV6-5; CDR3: CASSHRGVGDQPQHF; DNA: TGTGCCAGCAGCCACAGGGGGGTCGGGGATCAGCCCCAGCATTTT
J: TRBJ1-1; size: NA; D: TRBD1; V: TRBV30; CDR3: CAWDFLGTGTEAFF; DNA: TGTGCCTGGGATTTCCTCGGGACAGGGACTGAAGCTTTCTTT
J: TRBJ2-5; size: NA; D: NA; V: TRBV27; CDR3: CASRQRGQETQYF; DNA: TGTGCCAGCAGGCAAAGGGGACAAGAGACCCAGTACTTC
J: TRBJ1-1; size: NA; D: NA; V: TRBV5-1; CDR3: CASSLAGGNTEAFF; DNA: TGCGCCAGCAGCTTGGCCGGTGGGAACACTGAAGCTTTCTTT
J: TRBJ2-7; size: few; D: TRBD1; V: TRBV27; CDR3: CASSPSRQGLYEQYF; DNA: TGTGCCAGCAGTCCATCCCGACAGGGGCTCTACGAGCAGTACTTC
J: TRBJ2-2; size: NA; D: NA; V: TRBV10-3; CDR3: CAIGSGNTGELFF; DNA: TGTGCCATCGGTAGCGGGAACACCGGGGAGCTGTTTTTT
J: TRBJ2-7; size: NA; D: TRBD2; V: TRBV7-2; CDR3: CASSLTGIFSGRPYEQYF; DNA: TGTGCCAGCAGCTTAACCGGGATCTTTAGCGGGAGACCCTACGAGCAGTACTTC
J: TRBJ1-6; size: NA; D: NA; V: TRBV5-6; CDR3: CASSWSLGGASYNSPLHF; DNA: TGTGCCAGCAGCTGGAGTCTAGGAGGGGCTTCCTATAATTCACCCCTCCACTTT
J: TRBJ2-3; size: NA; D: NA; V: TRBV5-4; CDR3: CASSSPSTDTQYF; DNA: TGTGCCAGCAGCTCCCCGAGCACAGATACGCAGTATTTT
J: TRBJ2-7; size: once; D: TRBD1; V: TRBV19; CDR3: CASTPRQGLTYEQYF; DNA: TGTGCCAGTACCCCAAGACAGGGGTTAACCTACGAGCAGTACTTC
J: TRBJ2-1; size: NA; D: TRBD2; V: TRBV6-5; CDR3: CASSNRQGGRAEQFF; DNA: TGTGCCAGCAGTAACAGGCAGGGCGGGAGAGCCGAGCAGTTCTTC
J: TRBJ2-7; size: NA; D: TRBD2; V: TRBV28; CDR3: CASSLRAGGGYEQYF; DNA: TGTGCCAGCAGTTTAAGAGCGGGAGGAGGCTACGAGCAGTACTTC
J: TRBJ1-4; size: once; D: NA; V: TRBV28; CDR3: CASSPPVSVRGEKLFF; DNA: TGTGCCAGCAGTCCCCCCGTGAGCGTTCGGGGTGAAAAACTGTTTTTT
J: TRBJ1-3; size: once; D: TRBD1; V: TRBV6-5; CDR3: CASSSAGTGGRNTIYF; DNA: TGTGCCAGCAGTTCAGCCGGGACAGGGGGCAGAAACACCATATATTTT
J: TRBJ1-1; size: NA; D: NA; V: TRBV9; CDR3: CASSVDRLNTEAFF; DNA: TGTGCCAGCAGCGTAGACAGACTGAACACTGAAGCTTTCTTT
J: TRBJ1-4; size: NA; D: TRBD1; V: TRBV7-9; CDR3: CASSLATGKANEKLFF; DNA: TGTGCCAGCAGCTTAGCGACAGGGAAGGCTAATGAAAAACTGTTTTTT
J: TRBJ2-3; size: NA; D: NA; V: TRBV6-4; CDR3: CARSVQGRVTDTQYF; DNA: TGTGCCAGGAGTGTCCAGGGGCGCGTTACAGATACGCAGTATTTT
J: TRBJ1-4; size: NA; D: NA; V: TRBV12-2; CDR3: CASRVDTDEKLFF; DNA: TGTGCAAGTCGCGTTGACACCGATGAAAAACTGTTTTTT
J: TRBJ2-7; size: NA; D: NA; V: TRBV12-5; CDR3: CASGRIRDEQYF; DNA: TGTGCTAGTGGCCGAATCAGGGACGAGCAGTACTTC
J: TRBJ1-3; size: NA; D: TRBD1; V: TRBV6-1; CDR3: CASSERRQGTGNTIYF; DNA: TGTGCCAGCAGTGAAAGGAGACAGGGGACTGGAAACACCATATATTTT
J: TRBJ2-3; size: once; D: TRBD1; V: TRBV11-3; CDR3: CASSFTGVDTQYF; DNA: TGTGCCAGCAGCTTTACAGGGGTCGATACGCAGTATTTT
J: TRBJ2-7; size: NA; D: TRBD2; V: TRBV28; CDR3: CASSSTSPYEQYF; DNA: TGTGCCAGCAGTTCGACTAGCCCCTACGAGCAGTACTTC
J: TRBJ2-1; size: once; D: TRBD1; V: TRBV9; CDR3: CASSVDRDRSYNEQFF; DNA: TGTGCCAGCAGCGTAGATCGGGACAGATCCTACAATGAGCAGTTCTTC
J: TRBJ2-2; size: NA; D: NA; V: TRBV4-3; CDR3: CASSRGLNTGELFF; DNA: TGCGCCAGCAGCCGGGGCTTAAACACCGGGGAGCTGTTTTTT
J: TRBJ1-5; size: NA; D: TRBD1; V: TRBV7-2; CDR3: CASSTLPGGKGSQPQHF; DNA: TGTGCCAGCAGCACATTACCAGGGGGGAAAGGAAGCCAGCCCCAGCATTTT
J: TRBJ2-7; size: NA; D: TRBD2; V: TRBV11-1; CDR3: CASSSSGTLYEQYF; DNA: TGTGCCAGCAGTTCTAGCGGCACCCTGTACGAGCAGTACTTC
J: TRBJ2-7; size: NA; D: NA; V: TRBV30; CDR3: CAWTRDTEQYF; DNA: TGTGCCTGGACCCGGGACACCGAGCAGTACTTC
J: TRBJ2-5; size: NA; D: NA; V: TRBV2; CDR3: CASRDREWTQQGETQYF; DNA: TGTGCCAGCAGGGACCGGGAATGGACCCAACAAGGGGAGACCCAGTACTTC
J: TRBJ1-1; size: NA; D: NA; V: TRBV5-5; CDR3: CASSFSGVGSAFF; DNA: TGTGCCAGCAGCTTCTCAGGGGTTGGCTCAGCTTTCTTT
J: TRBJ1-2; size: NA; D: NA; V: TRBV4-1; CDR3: CASSQDGYKVGYTF; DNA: TGCGCCAGCAGCCAAGACGGGTACAAGGTTGGCTACACCTTC
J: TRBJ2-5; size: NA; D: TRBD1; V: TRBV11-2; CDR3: CASSLGTGPETQYF; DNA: TGTGCCAGCAGCCTGGGGACAGGGCCAGAGACCCAGTACTTC
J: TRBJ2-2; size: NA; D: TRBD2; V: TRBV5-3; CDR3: CARSLVRQRGGENTGELFF; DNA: TGTGCCAGAAGCTTGGTTCGCCAGCGGGGGGGTGAGAACACCGGGGAGCTGTTTTTT
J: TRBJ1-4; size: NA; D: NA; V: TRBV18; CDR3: CASSLRGGEKLFF; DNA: TGTGCCAGCTCATTGAGAGGAGGCGAAAAACTGTTTTTT
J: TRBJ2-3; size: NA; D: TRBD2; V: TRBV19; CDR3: CASSIRLAEPSWGPDTQYF; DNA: TGTGCCAGTAGTATACGACTAGCGGAACCTTCTTGGGGCCCAGATACGCAGTATTTT
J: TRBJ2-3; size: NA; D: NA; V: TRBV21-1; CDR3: CASSKRALAGVWDTQYF; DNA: TGTGCCAGCAGCAAGAGGGCACTAGCGGGAGTGTGGGATACGCAGTATTTT
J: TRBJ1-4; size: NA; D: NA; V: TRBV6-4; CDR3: CASRTEHRATNEKLFF; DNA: TGTGCCAGCAGGACGGAACACAGGGCCACTAATGAAAAACTGTTTTTT
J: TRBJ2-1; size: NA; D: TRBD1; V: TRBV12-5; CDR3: CASGLKTDRERGYEQFF; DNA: TGTGCTAGTGGTTTGAAAACAGACAGGGAAAGAGGTTATGAGCAGTTCTTC
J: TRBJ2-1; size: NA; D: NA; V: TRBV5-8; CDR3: CASSLAHLALENEQFF; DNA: TGTGCCAGCAGCTTGGCTCATCTAGCCTTGGAGAATGAGCAGTTCTTC
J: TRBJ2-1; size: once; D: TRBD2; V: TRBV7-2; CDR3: CASSSPGLAGVNEQFF; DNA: TGTGCCAGCAGCTCTCCGGGACTAGCGGGAGTCAATGAGCAGTTCTTC
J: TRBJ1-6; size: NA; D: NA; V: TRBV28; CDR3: CATQQGRRNSPLHF; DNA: TGTGCCACCCAACAGGGACGGCGGAATTCACCCCTCCACTTT
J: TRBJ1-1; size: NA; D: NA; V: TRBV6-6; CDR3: CASSYQGNTEAFF; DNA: TGTGCCAGCAGTTATCAGGGGAACACTGAAGCTTTCTTT
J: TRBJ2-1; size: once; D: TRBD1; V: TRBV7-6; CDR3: CASSHPRRDRGRNNEQFF; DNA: TGTGCCAGCAGCCACCCTCGCCGGGACAGGGGGCGAAACAATGAGCAGTTCTTC
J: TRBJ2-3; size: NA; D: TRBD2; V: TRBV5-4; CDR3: CASSRSGRAPDTQYF; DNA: TGTGCCAGCAGCAGAAGCGGGAGGGCCCCAGATACGCAGTATTTT
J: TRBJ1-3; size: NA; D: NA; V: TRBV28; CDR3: CASSLAGGSGNTIYF; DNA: TGTGCCAGCAGTTTGGCGGGAGGCTCTGGAAACACCATATATTTT
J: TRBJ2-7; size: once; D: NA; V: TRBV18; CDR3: CASSPDRHSYEQYF; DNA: TGTGCCAGCTCACCCGACAGACACTCCTACGAGCAGTACTTC
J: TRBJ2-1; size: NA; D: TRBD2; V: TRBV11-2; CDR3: CASSPRMLAGDPLEHEQFF; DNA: TGTGCCAGCAGCCCCAGGATGTTAGCGGGGGACCCGCTTGAGCATGAGCAGTTCTTC
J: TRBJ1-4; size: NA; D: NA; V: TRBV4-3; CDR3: CASSEGGRGGEKLFF; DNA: TGCGCCAGCAGTGAAGGAGGGCGCGGGGGTGAAAAACTGTTTTTT
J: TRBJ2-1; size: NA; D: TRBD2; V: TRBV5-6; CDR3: CASSLAGGPGFSYNEQFF; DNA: TGTGCCAGCAGCTTAGCGGGAGGGCCTGGGTTTTCCTACAATGAGCAGTTCTTC
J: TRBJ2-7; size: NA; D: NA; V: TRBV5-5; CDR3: CASSSNINEQYF; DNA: TGTGCCAGCAGCTCAAACATTAACGAGCAGTACTTC
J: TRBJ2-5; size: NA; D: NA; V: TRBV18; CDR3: CASSPLRVQETQYF; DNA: TGTGCCAGCTCACCACTCAGGGTACAAGAGACCCAGTACTTC
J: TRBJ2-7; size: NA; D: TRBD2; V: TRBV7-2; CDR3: CASARASGRSDEQYF; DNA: TGTGCCAGCGCTCGGGCTAGCGGGAGGTCCGACGAGCAGTACTTC
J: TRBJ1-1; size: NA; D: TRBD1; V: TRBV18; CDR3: CASSPLTGKLNTEAFF; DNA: TGTGCCAGCTCACCATTGACAGGGAAATTGAACACTGAAGCTTTCTTT
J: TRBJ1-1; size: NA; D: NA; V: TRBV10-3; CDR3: CAIRGGTEAFF; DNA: TGTGCCATCAGAGGGGGCACTGAAGCTTTCTTT
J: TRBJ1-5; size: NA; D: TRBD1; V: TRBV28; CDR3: CASSLFTGGPQNSNQPQHF; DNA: TGTGCCAGCAGTTTATTTACAGGGGGTCCTCAAAATAGCAATCAGCCCCAGCATTTT